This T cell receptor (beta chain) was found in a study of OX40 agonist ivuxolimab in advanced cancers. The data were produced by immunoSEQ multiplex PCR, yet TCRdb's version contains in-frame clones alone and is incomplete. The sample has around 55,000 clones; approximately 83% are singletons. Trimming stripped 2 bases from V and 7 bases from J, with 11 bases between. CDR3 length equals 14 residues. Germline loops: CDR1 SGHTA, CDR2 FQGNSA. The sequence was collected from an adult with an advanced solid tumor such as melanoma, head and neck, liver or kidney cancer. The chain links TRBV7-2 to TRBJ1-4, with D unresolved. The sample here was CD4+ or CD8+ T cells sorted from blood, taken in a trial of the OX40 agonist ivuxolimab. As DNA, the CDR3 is TGTGCCAGCAGCTTATTCGTGGCGGGTGAAAAACTGTTTTTT. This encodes CASSLFVAGEKLFF.